One sample yielded the 20 T cell receptor beta chains listed below, sequenced in a study of spatial heterogeneity in lung cancer. Each CDR3 protein gets one entry after TCRdb re-called the 5' RACE reads with MiXCR. The profile shows about 100,000 distinct CDR3 sequences, 4.4% of them singletons. No cognate antigen is known for these TCRs. As for time point: sample taken at primary tumor resection. General observations from the study: Tracking of tumor mutation counts was seen in expanded intratumoral alpha and beta TCR counts.

The material sequenced was lung tumor tissue, taken at surgery. Receptor source: a male donor with early-stage non-small cell lung cancer.

This clonotype was seen ten or more times. V and J are TRBV7-2 and TRBJ1-1, with unresolved D. Deletions cut 2 bases from V and 1 base from J, with 5 bases between. The CDR3 runs to 13 residues. Germline V gene data show CDR1 as SGHTA and CDR2 as FQGNSA. The CDR3 DNA follows: TGTGCCAGCAGCTTAAGGGCGAACACTGAAGCTTTCTTT. Amino acid sequence: CASSLRANTEAFF.

This clonotype has a count of ten or more. The chain is built from TRBV29-1 and TRBJ2-3, with a weak D call TRBD2 (6 bases). Germline V gene data show CDR1 as SQVTM and CDR2 as ANQGSEA. The V end was cut by 8 bases, the J end by 4 bases, with 16 bases between. The CDR3 totals 13 residues. The CDR3 coding sequence is TGCAGCTCCAACCATGGGGGGTCAGATACGCAGTATTTT. Translation: CSSNHGGSDTQYF.

This clonotype appeared many times. CDR3 coding DNA: TGCGCCAGCAGCCAAACGAAGGGACCCCGCCACTACGAGCAGTACTTC. This gives the protein CASSQTKGPRHYEQYF. This chain uses TRBV4-1 with TRBJ2-7, with D possibly called TRBD1 or TRBD2 (5 bases each). The CDR3 runs 16 residues. V lost 2 bases and J lost 3, with 17 bases in between. The germline gives CDR1 MGHRA, CDR2 YSYEKL.

The chain joins TRBV6-1 to TRBJ2-3, with TRBD2 identical over 12 bases. The V and J ends lost 7 bases and 6 bases, in that order; junction bases with no gene match: 5. In germline, CDR1 is MNHNS, CDR2 SASEGT. The CDR3 runs 14 residues. The CDR3 DNA follows: TGTGCCAGCACGACTAGCGGGAGAGAGGATACGCAGTATTTT. This gives the protein CASTTSGREDTQYF.

This clonotype was picked up many times. The rearrangement joins TRBV28 to TRBJ2-1; unclear D gene. Germline V gene lookup returns CDR1 MDHEN and CDR2 SYDVKM. V lost 5 bases and J lost 5, with 16 bases in between. The CDR3 extends over 15 amino acids. In nucleotides, the CDR3 is TGTGCCAGCAGTACCCCGGTCTACGATCACAATGAGCAGTTCTTC. It codes for CASSTPVYDHNEQFF.

This clonotype was counted at least ten times. The V and J genes are TRBV2 and TRBJ2-1, with 8 bases fitting TRBD1. Germline V gene lookup returns CDR1 SNHLY and CDR2 FYNNEI. CDR3 length: 15 amino acids. V gave up 7 bases and J gave up 6 bases; unmatched junction bases: 11. This chain's CDR3 is CASTSGGGTGNEQFF. The CDR3 DNA is TGTGCCAGCACGTCTGGCGGCGGGACAGGCAATGAGCAGTTCTTC.

This clonotype has a count of ten or more. This chain connects TRBV7-2 to TRBJ2-3; D is undetermined. V lost 5 bases, J lost 3 bases, and 9 bases lay in between. CDR3 size: 13 residues. Germline-derived CDR1 and CDR2 are SGHTA and FQGNSA. CDR3 in DNA: TGTGCCAGCAGCAAGCCCCATACAGATACGCAGTATTTT. Translated, it gives CASSKPHTDTQYF.

This clonotype was counted ten times or more. This chain links TRBV3-1 with TRBJ1-1; D uncertain. Germline CDR1 and CDR2: LGHDT and YNNKEL (reference sequence). The CDR3 length is 12 residues. Trimming cost V 2 bases and J 4 bases, with 5 bases left between them. The CDR3 DNA sequence: TGTGCCAGCAGCCAAATAGGCACTGAAGCTTTCTTT. The encoded protein is CASSQIGTEAFF.

This clonotype was found many times. The chain uses TRBV2 and TRBJ2-3, with 9 bases aligning to TRBD1. Germline CDR1 is SNHLY and CDR2 is FYNNEI. V gave up 6 bases and J gave up 7 bases; unmatched junction bases: 11. The CDR3 totals 15 residues. CDR3 bases: TGTGCCAGCAGGCCGGGACAGGGCGACACTAATACGCAGTATTTT. This sequence encodes CASRPGQGDTNTQYF.

This clonotype was found many times. The V call is TRBV3-1, the J call TRBJ2-7; D is ambiguous. The CDR3 consists of 15 residues. CDR1 and CDR2 (germline): LGHDT, YNNKEL (reference sequence). The V and J ends lost 0 bases and 7 bases respectively, with 16 bases between them. CDR3 bases: TGTGCCAGCAGCCAAGATGCCTCCGGGCCGCGGGAGCAGTACTTC. This encodes CASSQDASGPREQYF.

This clonotype was observed at least ten times. CDR3 residues: CASSPLTNMGISYEQYF. The DNA for the CDR3 is TGTGCCAGCAGTCCCCTGACCAATATGGGAATCTCCTACGAGCAGTACTTC. The genes are TRBV28 and TRBJ2-7; D is ambiguous. Per the germline V gene, CDR1 is MDHEN and CDR2 is SYDVKM. The CDR3 sequence is 17 residues long. V shed 5 bases and J shed 0 bases, with 20 bases lying between them.

This clonotype was seen many times. The chain combines TRBV28 with TRBJ2-3, with 8 nucleotides matching TRBD2. This CDR3 is built from 19 residues. CDR1 and CDR2 from the germline V gene are MDHEN and SYDVKM. V trimming: 2 bases; J trimming: 2 bases; junction bases outside the gene matches: 15. CDR3 sequence: CASSLRSGRPDFFTDTQYF. Here the CDR3 DNA reads TGTGCCAGCAGTTTAAGGAGCGGGAGACCCGATTTCTTCACAGATACGCAGTATTTT.

This clonotype has at least ten counts. V usage is TRBV11-1 and J usage is TRBJ2-3; 10 bases align to TRBD2. Trimming cost V 0 bases and J 0 bases; bases outside gene matches: 6. The CDR3 sequence is 18 residues long. The germline CDR1 and CDR2 sequences are SGHAT and FQDESV (reference sequence). CDR3 in DNA: TGTGCCAGCAGCTTAGCCCTCGGACTAGCGGCTAGCACAGATACGCAGTATTTT. It codes for CASSLALGLAASTDTQYF.

This clonotype occurred many times. The rearrangement links TRBV5-1 to TRBJ1-4, with D uncertain. Per the germline V gene, CDR1 is SGHRS and CDR2 is YFSETQ. V was trimmed by 4 bases and J by 8 bases, leaving 15 bases between them. The CDR3 covers 14 residues. CDR3 protein: CASSQSNSQEKLFF. The CDR3 bases are TGCGCCAGCAGCCAATCCAACTCACAGGAAAAACTGTTTTTT.

This clonotype was detected ten times or more. In DNA, the CDR3 is TGTGCCAGCAGCCCTCTAGCGGCTACCTACGAGCAGTACTTC. The encoded protein is CASSPLAATYEQYF. V gene TRBV27 combines with J gene TRBJ2-7; 7 nucleotides align to TRBD2. The CDR3 runs to 14 residues. V lost 6 bases and J lost 2; bases outside the gene matches: 7. From germline, CDR1 is MNHEY and CDR2 SMNVEV (reference sequence).

This clonotype appeared many times. This sequence joins TRBV28 and TRBJ1-3; a possible D gene is TRBD1 (5 bases). Trimming left V 0 bases short and J 0 bases short, with 15 bases between. The CDR3 sequence is 18 residues long. The germline CDR1 and CDR2 sequences are MDHEN and SYDVKM. The CDR3 nucleotides read TGTGCCAGCAGTTTATGGGGGGACGCGCTTCTCTCTGGAAACACCATATATTTT. Its translation: CASSLWGDALLSGNTIYF.

Only a few counts were recorded for this clonotype. V usage is TRBV27 and J usage is TRBJ2-3; D gene unclear. The ends were cut back, 3 bases at V and 2 bases at J, with 12 bases in the middle. The germline CDR1 and CDR2 sequences are MNHEY and SMNVEV (reference sequence). The CDR3 has 15 amino acids. For the CDR3, the DNA is TGTGCCAGCAGTTTGAAATTCCAGCCCACAGATACGCAGTATTTT. Protein sequence: CASSLKFQPTDTQYF.

As concerns this clonotype: A much larger clonotype is one base distant, so this may be a read error. J is TRBJ2-3 and V is TRBV27; D may be TRBD2 (5 bases). CDR1 and CDR2 (germline): MNHEY, SMNVEV (reference sequence). The CDR3 runs 12 residues. V lost 4 bases and J lost 5, with 7 bases in between. The CDR3 DNA reads TGTGCCAGCAGTTCCCGGGAAGATACGCAGTATTTT. It codes for CASSSREDTQYF.

The chain carries TRBV6-2 or TRBV6-3 and TRBJ2-5, with 14 bases matching TRBD2. J lost 4 bases, V lost 2 bases, and 0 bases had no gene match. The CDR3 sequence is 15 residues long. Germline CDR1 and CDR2: MNHEY and SVGEGT. The CDR3 region has the DNA TGTGCCAGCAGTTACGGGACTAGCGGGAGAGAGACCCAGTACTTC. Its protein product is CASSYGTSGRETQYF.

This clonotype has at least ten counts. The genes are TRBV28 and TRBJ2-7, with D tentatively TRBD2 (6 bases). The length of the CDR3 is 14 residues. Germline V gives CDR1 MDHEN, CDR2 SYDVKM. The V end lost 2 bases, the J end lost 6 bases, and 14 bases lay between the germline ends. The CDR3 loop is CASSLRRDGSEQYF. The CDR3 bases are TGTGCCAGCAGTTTAAGGCGGGACGGAAGCGAGCAGTACTTC.